The source of this TCR beta chain is a study of T-cell memory formation after mild COVID-19. Findings of the study overall: Among CD4+ contracting clones, most were CM and EM, and CD8+ ones EMRA. Clones that shrank (day 15 to 85) were balanced CD4/CD8, whereas later expanders leaned CD4+.

Turning to this clonotype: As yet, its antigen is unknown.

TCRdb re-called the 5' RACE reads with MiXCR, one entry per CDR3 protein. The sample includes about 560,000 distinct CDR3 sequences, less than 25% of them seen just once. This clonotype was sampled from an adult woman who had mild COVID-19 (a few samples of this study predate the infection). Cell type and time point are not known. Sequencing was carried out using PBMCs or a T cell subset sorted from them (not recorded which).

CDR3 in DNA: TGTGCCAGCTCACCACTTGGAGCTGGGGGGGAATACTCTGGGGCCAACGTCCTGACTTTC. Amino acid sequence: CASSPLGAGGEYSGANVLTF. This chain links TRBV18 with TRBJ2-6; 7 bases fit TRBD2. Germline V gene data show CDR1 as KGHSH and CDR2 as LQKENI. V gave up 1 base and J gave up 0 bases; unmatched junction bases: 12. The CDR3 length is 20 residues.